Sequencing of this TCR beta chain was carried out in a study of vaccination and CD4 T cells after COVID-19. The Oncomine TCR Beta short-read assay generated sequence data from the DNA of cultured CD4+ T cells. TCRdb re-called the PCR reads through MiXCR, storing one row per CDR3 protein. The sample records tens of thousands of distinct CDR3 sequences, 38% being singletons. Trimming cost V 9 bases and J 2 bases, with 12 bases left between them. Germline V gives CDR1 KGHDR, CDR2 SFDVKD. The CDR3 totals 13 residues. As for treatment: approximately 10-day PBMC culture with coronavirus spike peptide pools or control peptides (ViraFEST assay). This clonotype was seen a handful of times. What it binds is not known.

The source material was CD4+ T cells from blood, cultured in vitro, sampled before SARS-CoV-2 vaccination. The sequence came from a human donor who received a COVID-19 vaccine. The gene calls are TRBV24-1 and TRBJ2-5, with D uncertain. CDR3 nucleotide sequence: TGTGCCACCGGGAACCCGCCGCAAGAGACCCAGTACTTC. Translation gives CATGNPPQETQYF.